The 31 T cell receptor beta chains reported below all come from one sample, sequenced in a study of vaccination and CD4 T cells after COVID-19. These receptors lack a known antigen. This sample's treatment: roughly 10-day PBMC culture with coronavirus spike peptide pools or control peptides (ViraFEST assay). The Oncomine TCR Beta short-read assay generated sequence data from the DNA of cultured CD4+ T cells. TCRdb reprocessed the PCR reads with MiXCR, giving one entry per CDR3 protein. Of roughly 19,000 distinct CDR3 sequences detected, 56% appear once; the ten largest clones hold roughly 10%. The sample consisted of CD4+ T cells from blood, cultured in vitro. These receptors were obtained from a human donor who had recovered from COVID-19.

The rearrangement uses TRBV27 and TRBJ2-7; TRBD1 aligns across 11 bases. Germline CDR1 is MNHEY and CDR2 is SMNVEV (reference sequence). After removal of 0 bases from V and 2 bases from J, the junction contained 6 bases not matched to a gene. The CDR3 runs 17 residues. The CDR3 coding sequence is TGTGCCAGCAGTTTATCGGTGGGACAGGGGGTAACCTACGAGCAGTACTTC. Protein: CASSLSVGQGVTYEQYF.

The chain joins TRBV20-1 to TRBJ2-3; TRBD2 agrees at 8 bases. The CDR3 sequence is 15 residues long. With 6 bases clipped from V and 1 base from J, the junction kept 9 bases outside the gene matches. Looked up from germline, CDR1 is DFQATT and CDR2 is SNEGSKA (reference sequence). The CDR3 nucleotides are TGCAGTGCCACTCCGGCTAGCGGGCGCACAGATACGCAGTATTTT. Protein: CSATPASGRTDTQYF.

The CDR3 sequence: CALGRNLRETQYF. Written as DNA, the CDR3 is TGTGCCCTGGGTAGGAATTTGCGGGAGACCCAGTACTTC. The chain carries TRBV30 and TRBJ2-5; D is ambiguous. Germline CDR1 reads GTSNPN; CDR2 reads SVGIG (reference sequence). This CDR3 is built from 13 residues. V lost 8 bases and J 5 bases, leaving 18 bases between the germline ends.

The chain links TRBV6-1 to TRBJ2-7; TRBD1 is a possible D gene (5 bases). The CDR3 is 11 amino acids. Trimming stripped 6 bases from V and 3 bases from J, with 6 bases between. Germline V gives CDR1 MNHNS, CDR2 SASEGT. The CDR3 spells CASSDSYEQYF. For the CDR3, the DNA is TGTGCCAGCAGCGACAGCTACGAGCAGTACTTC.

The chain links TRBV7-9 to TRBJ1-6; D ambiguous. The ends were cut back, 7 bases at V and 8 bases at J, with 12 bases in the middle. The V gene's germline CDR1 is SEHNR and CDR2 FQNEAQ (reference sequence). The CDR3 loop spans 13 amino acids. CDR3 region: CASKDGRDSPLHF. CDR3 DNA sequence: TGTGCCAGCAAGGACGGGCGGGATTCACCCCTCCACTTT.

This clonotype was seen more than once but under ten times. J is TRBJ2-5 and V is TRBV7-2, with 12 bases lining up with TRBD2. The V segment lost 5 bases and the J segment 4 bases; nucleotides outside the gene matches: 8. The CDR3 is made up of 16 amino acids. Germline CDR1 SGHTA, CDR2 FQGNSA. As DNA, the CDR3 is TGTGCCAGCAGCAGACCAGGACTAGCGGGACTAGAGACCCAGTACTTC. It yields the protein CASSRPGLAGLETQYF.

V and J are TRBV28 and TRBJ1-1; TRBD1 might be the D (6 bases). Germline V gene sequence: CDR1 MDHEN, CDR2 SYDVKM. V was pared by 7 bases and J by 4 bases, with 22 bases between. The length of the CDR3 is 16 residues. The CDR3 here is CASNKLGGPGSTEAFF. CDR3 bases: TGTGCCAGCAACAAACTTGGGGGCCCTGGGAGCACTGAAGCTTTCTTT.

The chain couples TRBV5-1 to TRBJ2-3; 8 positions agree with TRBD2. This CDR3 has 15 amino acids. After removal of 4 bases from V and 6 bases from J, the junction contained 10 bases not matched to a gene. CDR1 and CDR2 (germline): SGHRS, YFSETQ. CDR3 protein: CASSHGSGAGDTQYF. Here the CDR3 DNA reads TGCGCCAGCAGCCACGGTAGCGGGGCGGGGGATACGCAGTATTTT.

There are a few counts of this clonotype. The J gene is TRBJ2-5, the V gene TRBV7-2; 13 bases line up with TRBD2. The germline gives CDR1 SGHTA, CDR2 FQGNSA. This CDR3 is 15 amino acids long. Germline trimming cut 4 bases from V and 9 bases from J; bases unmatched to any gene: 8. In nucleotides, the CDR3 is TGTGCCAGCAGCTCGGGACTAGCGGGGTTTTCGGCCCAGTACTTC. Translating it yields CASSSGLAGFSAQYF.

The chain couples TRBV7-3 to TRBJ1-2, with D perhaps TRBD1 (6 bases). CDR3 size: 13 residues. The germline V gene encodes CDR1 SGHTA and CDR2 FQGTGA. V dropped 2 bases and J dropped 7 bases, with 11 bases sitting between them. The CDR3, as DNA: TGTGCCAGCAGCTTACAGGGGAAGGGTGGCTACACCTTC. It codes for CASSLQGKGGYTF.

The chain is built from TRBV7-2 and TRBJ2-1; TRBD2 matches 13 bases. Losses at the gene ends were 5 bases for V and 6 bases for J; bases not matched to a gene: 10. CDR1 and CDR2 from the germline V gene are SGHTA and FQGNSA. This CDR3 spans 17 amino acids. The CDR3 DNA follows: TGTGCCAGCAGCCGTACTAGCGGGAGGGCCTTAGGCAATGAGCAGTTCTTC. Translating it yields CASSRTSGRALGNEQFF.

This clonotype turned up a few times. This chain connects TRBV7-2 to TRBJ2-7, with 14 bases fitting TRBD2. CDR3 size: 17 residues. From germline, CDR1 is SGHTA and CDR2 FQGNSA. Germline trimming cut 5 bases from V and 0 bases from J; bases unmatched to any gene: 6. The CDR3 DNA is TGTGCCAGCAGCCAGCGACTAGCGGGAGGGCTCTCCTACGAGCAGTACTTC. It specifies CASSQRLAGGLSYEQYF.

The genes are TRBV20-1 and TRBJ2-7, with TRBD2 identical over 7 bases. CDR3 length: 15 residues. Germline V gene lookup returns CDR1 DFQATT and CDR2 SNEGSKA (reference sequence). V gave up 0 bases and J gave up 4 bases; unmatched junction bases: 9. Here the CDR3 DNA reads TGCAGTGCTAGAGATCTTAGTGGGGGGGTGTACGAGCAGTACTTC. Protein sequence: CSARDLSGGVYEQYF.

This clonotype was recorded a few times. The chain couples TRBV6-1 to TRBJ1-4, with a tentative D call TRBD1 (5 bases). CDR3 length: 14 residues. Between the trimmed V and J ends, which lost 7 bases and 2 bases, there was a span of 11 bases. From germline, CDR1 is MNHNS and CDR2 SASEGT. The CDR3 bases are TGTGCCAGCAAAAGGGGCAGGACTAATGAAAAACTGTTTTTT. Translation gives CASKRGRTNEKLFF.

The rearrangement links TRBV21-1 to TRBJ2-1; the tabulated D call, TRBD2, remains unverified against the DNA. TRBV21-1 is a pseudogene. The CDR3 length is 18 residues. The CDR3 loop is CASSERTGSGRAGNEQFF. The DNA of the CDR3 is TGTGCCAGCAGCGAGAGGACTGGCAGCGGGAGGGCCGGTAATGAGCAGTTCTTC.

This clonotype appeared once. This chain joins TRBV12-3 or TRBV12-4 and TRBJ1-6, with D perhaps matching TRBD1 (5 bases). V shed 6 bases and J shed 7 bases, with 16 bases lying between them. The CDR3 spans 15 residues. CDR3 loop: CASSPGYQINSPLHF. CDR3 DNA: TGTGCCAGCAGCCCAGGGTACCAAATCAATTCACCCCTCCACTTT.

The CDR3: CASRARTLNTEAFF. CDR3 nucleotides: TGTGCCAGCAGGGCCCGGACTCTGAACACTGAAGCTTTCTTT. The genes are TRBV6-1 and TRBJ1-1, with no clear D. V was trimmed by 6 bases and J by 0 bases, leaving 11 bases between them. The CDR3 covers 14 residues. The V gene's germline CDR1 is MNHNS and CDR2 SASEGT.

The chain joins TRBV21-1 to TRBJ2-2; no DNA check was done on the table's D call, TRBD1. TRBV21-1 is classified as a pseudogene. The CDR3 loop spans 14 amino acids. The CDR3 region has the DNA TGTGCCACCACACGCATCGCCCGCACCGGGGGGCTGTTTTTT. The encoded protein is CATTRIARTGGLFF.

This clonotype was detected only a few times. V gene TRBV20-1 combines with J gene TRBJ2-2; 8 nucleotides line up with TRBD1. Per the germline V gene, CDR1 is DFQATT and CDR2 is SNEGSKA (reference sequence). This CDR3 comprises 14 residues. V was pared by 5 bases and J by 4 bases, with 6 bases of the junction left unmatched. The CDR3 reads CSAYDRGSTGELFF. In nucleotides, the CDR3 is TGCAGTGCTTACGACAGGGGAAGCACCGGGGAGCTGTTTTTT.

The chain couples TRBV20-1 to TRBJ1-2; D gene uncertain. This CDR3 has 13 residues. V lost 4 bases, J lost 5 bases, and 14 bases lay in between. The germline V gene encodes CDR1 DFQATT and CDR2 SNEGSKA (reference sequence). This CDR3 reads CSATPRTDYGYTF. The CDR3 DNA follows: TGCAGTGCTACCCCCCGGACGGATTATGGCTACACCTTC.

This clonotype was found a few times. V usage is TRBV2 and J usage is TRBJ1-1, with 7 bases matching TRBD1. The J segment lost 6 bases and the V segment lost 3 bases, leaving 1 base of the junction unmatched. Germline loops: CDR1 SNHLY, CDR2 FYNNEI. The length of the CDR3 is 12 residues. The CDR3 sequence: CASSDDRAEAFF. The CDR3 nucleotides are TGTGCCAGCAGTGACGACAGGGCTGAAGCTTTCTTT.

The chain joins TRBV12-5 to TRBJ1-5; D remains unclear. The CDR3 loop spans 11 amino acids. Germline CDR1 LGHNT, CDR2 FRNRAP. With 7 bases removed from V and 3 bases from J, the gap between germline ends came to 4 bases. CDR3 sequence (DNA): TGTGCTAGTGCCCACAATCAGCCCCAGCATTTT. Its protein product is CASAHNQPQHF.

The CDR3 spells CASSEGSGSNEQFF. DNA of the CDR3: TGTGCCAGCAGTGAAGGTAGCGGGAGCAATGAGCAGTTCTTC. The gene calls are TRBV6-4 and TRBJ2-1, with 9 positions matching TRBD2. Germline V gene lookup returns CDR1 MRHNA and CDR2 SNTAGT. There are 14 residues in the CDR3. V lost 3 bases, J lost 6 bases, and 3 bases stayed unmatched.

This clonotype was counted between two and nine times. This rearrangement joins TRBV30 to TRBJ1-2; D ambiguous. CDR3 length: 13 residues. The V end was cut by 0 bases, the J end by 13 bases, with 18 bases between. Germline V gene data show CDR1 as GTSNPN and CDR2 as SVGIG (reference sequence). The CDR3 coding sequence is TGTGCCTGGAGTGTGGAGGGTTGGGTATTGCCCACCTTC. It translates to CAWSVEGWVLPTF.

The V and J genes are TRBV20-1 and TRBJ1-2, with 7 nucleotides matching TRBD1. This CDR3 contains 15 residues. Looked up from germline, CDR1 is DFQATT and CDR2 is SNEGSKA (reference sequence). J was trimmed by 5 bases and V by 2 bases; bases with no gene match: 11. This chain's CDR3 is CSARNVEGAGYGYTF. The CDR3 bases are TGCAGTGCTAGAAACGTTGAGGGGGCAGGTTATGGCTACACCTTC.

This chain uses TRBV6-1 with TRBJ2-1; the match to TRBD2 covers 11 bases. V lost 11 bases and J lost 4; bases outside the gene matches: 10. The CDR3 has 15 amino acids. CDR1 and CDR2 from the germline V gene are MNHNS and SASEGT. The CDR3 DNA follows: TGTGCCGGGGGTAGCGGGAGGGCTCTTTACAATGAGCAGTTCTTC. Its protein is CAGGSGRALYNEQFF.

The chain combines TRBV5-1 with TRBJ1-1; 9 positions agree with TRBD1. From germline, CDR1 is SGHRS and CDR2 YFSETQ. The CDR3 sequence is 17 residues long. The trim removed 1 base at V and 1 base at J, leaving 8 bases unmatched. The CDR3 nucleotides are TGCGCCAGCAGCTTGCCCAAAAGACAGGGGGGGAACACTGAAGCTTTCTTT. Amino acid sequence: CASSLPKRQGGNTEAFF.

This chain connects TRBV11-2 to TRBJ1-4; unclear D gene. V was trimmed by 0 bases and J by 0 bases, leaving 5 bases between them. Germline loops: CDR1 SGHAT, CDR2 FQNNGV. The CDR3 is 15 residues long. This CDR3 reads CASSLEGATNEKLFF. CDR3 nucleotides: TGTGCCAGCAGCTTAGAAGGTGCAACTAATGAAAAACTGTTTTTT.

This clonotype was recorded a few times. The V and J genes are TRBV10-3 and TRBJ1-5, with a possible D match to TRBD1 (5 bases). Trimming shortened V by 4 bases and J by 2 bases, and 9 bases separated the two germline ends. Germline CDR1 reads ENHRY; CDR2 reads SYGVKD. The CDR3 extends over 14 amino acids. The CDR3 DNA is TGTGCCATCAGTGGGGACCGTGGCAATCAGCCCCAGCATTTT. Translated: CAISGDRGNQPQHF.

This clonotype was detected a few times. This rearrangement joins TRBV20-1 to TRBJ2-3; TRBD2 matches 11 bases. J was trimmed by 4 bases and V by 6 bases; bases with no gene match: 3. The germline gives CDR1 DFQATT, CDR2 SNEGSKA (reference sequence). This CDR3 comprises 13 residues. In nucleotides, the CDR3 is TGCAGTGCGAGACTAGCGGGGCCAGATACGCAGTATTTT. Protein product: CSARLAGPDTQYF.

This clonotype turned up a few times. The rearrangement uses TRBV10-3 and TRBJ2-2; D might be TRBD1 (6 bases). The germline V gene has CDR1 ENHRY and CDR2 SYGVKD. Trimming pared 3 bases from V and 2 bases from J, leaving 13 bases between. This CDR3 spans 16 amino acids. CDR3 coding DNA: TGTGCCATCAGTGACTCGAGGGGGTTCAACACCGGGGAGCTGTTTTTT. Protein: CAISDSRGFNTGELFF.